Listed here are 9 T cell receptor beta chains from one sample, sequenced in a study of blood T cell repertoires in COVID-19. TCRdb keeps only in-frame clones here, not all; method: immunoSEQ multiplex PCR. The repertoire holds approximately 81,000 clones, with 91% as singletons. Material: peripheral blood. The receptors originated from a woman aged 45-60 years in a cohort sampled during active COVID-19.

The chain recombines TRBV10-3 with TRBJ1-1; TRBD1 might be the D (6 bases). Germline V gives CDR1 ENHRY, CDR2 SYGVKD. V was trimmed by 6 bases and J by 1 base, leaving 12 bases between them. This CDR3 contains 14 residues. The DNA for the CDR3 is TGTGCCATCAGAGCGGGGGGCTCGAACACTGAAGCTTTCTTT. As protein: CAIRAGGSNTEAFF.

The CDR3 bases are TGTGCCATCGCGGGAGTGGGTACAGGGGGACAAGATACGCAGTATTTT. Amino acid sequence: CAIAGVGTGGQDTQYF. The gene calls are TRBV10-3 and TRBJ2-3; TRBD1 might be the D (8 bases). CDR3 length: 16 residues. The germline gives CDR1 ENHRY, CDR2 SYGVKD. Between the trimmed V and J ends, which lost 8 bases and 5 bases, there was a span of 23 bases.

The V and J genes are TRBV5-1 and TRBJ2-1; 7 nucleotides align to TRBD2. The germline gives CDR1 SGHRS, CDR2 YFSETQ. The CDR3 sequence is 14 residues long. V shed 1 base and J 8 bases; nucleotides not matched to a gene: 6. The CDR3 protein is CASSLRLASDEQFF. CDR3 coding DNA: TGCGCCAGCAGCTTGCGACTAGCCTCCGATGAGCAGTTCTTC.

CDR3: CASSNSPGPGGETQYF. CDR3 nucleotide sequence: TGTGCCAGCAGCAACTCCCCTGGACCCGGGGGGGAGACCCAGTACTTC. The rearrangement joins TRBV11-3 to TRBJ2-5; 7 bases fit TRBD2. Germline V gene lookup returns CDR1 SGHNT and CDR2 YENEEA. The V gene end was trimmed by 5 bases and the J gene end by 5 bases; junction bases not matched to a gene: 14. There are 16 residues in the CDR3.

The chain combines TRBV5-1 with TRBJ2-1, with D possibly TRBD2 on 6 matching bases. V lost 1 base to trimming and J lost 2 bases, with 10 bases between them. This CDR3 is 15 amino acids long. From germline, CDR1 is SGHRS and CDR2 YFSETQ. The CDR3 reads CASSLPGGTYNEQFF. The CDR3 DNA sequence: TGCGCCAGCAGCTTGCCCGGGGGAACCTACAATGAGCAGTTCTTC.

This chain uses TRBV19 with TRBJ1-5; tentatively, D is TRBD1 (6 bases). This CDR3 has 16 residues. V shed 5 bases and J shed 2 bases, with 16 bases lying between them. CDR1 and CDR2 (germline): LNHDA, SQIVND (reference sequence). The CDR3 nucleotides read TGTGCCAGTAGTCCTTTTTCTTGGACAGGCAATCAGCCCCAGCATTTT. Amino acid sequence: CASSPFSWTGNQPQHF.

The chain combines TRBV13 with TRBJ1-2, with 7 nucleotides matching TRBD1. Germline lookup yields CDR1 PRHDT and CDR2 FYEKMQ (reference sequence). Trimming cost V 4 bases and J 0 bases; bases outside gene matches: 5. The CDR3 is 15 amino acids. The CDR3 DNA is TGTGCCAGCAGCTCAACAGGGGAAGCTAACTATGGCTACACCTTC. It specifies CASSSTGEANYGYTF.

The chain is built from TRBV28 and TRBJ1-1; tentatively, D is TRBD1 (5 bases). V was trimmed by 8 bases and J by 3 bases, leaving 16 bases between them. CDR1 and CDR2 (germline): MDHEN, SYDVKM. The CDR3 sequence is 14 residues long. CDR3 sequence (DNA): TGTGCCAGCGCCGGGGGGGGTGGCTACACTGAAGCTTTCTTT. Translation gives CASAGGGGYTEAFF.

This sequence joins TRBV19 and TRBJ1-1, with D perhaps matching TRBD1 (5 bases). V lost 3 bases to trimming and J lost 1 base, with 15 bases between them. Germline V lookup: CDR1 LNHDA, CDR2 SQIVND (reference sequence). This CDR3 has 16 residues. The CDR3 nucleotides are TGTGCCAGTAGTATTCGGGGGAACAGGCGGAACACTGAAGCTTTCTTT. This gives the protein CASSIRGNRRNTEAFF.